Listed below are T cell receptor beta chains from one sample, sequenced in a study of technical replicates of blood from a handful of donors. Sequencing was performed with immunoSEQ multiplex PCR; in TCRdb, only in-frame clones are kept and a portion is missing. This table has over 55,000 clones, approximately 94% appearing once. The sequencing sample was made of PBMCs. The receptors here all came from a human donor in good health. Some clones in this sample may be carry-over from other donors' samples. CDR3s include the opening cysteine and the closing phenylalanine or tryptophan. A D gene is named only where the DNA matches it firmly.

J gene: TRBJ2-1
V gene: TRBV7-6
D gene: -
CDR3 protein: CASSASWSSYNEQFF

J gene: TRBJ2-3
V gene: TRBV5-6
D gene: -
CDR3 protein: CASSFKASTDTQYF

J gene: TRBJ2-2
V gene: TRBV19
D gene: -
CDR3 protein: CARLPQGFASTGELFF

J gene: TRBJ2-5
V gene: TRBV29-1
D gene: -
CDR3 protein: CSARTQETQYF

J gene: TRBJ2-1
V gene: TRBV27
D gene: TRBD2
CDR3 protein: CASSPGAGTSGGYNEQFF

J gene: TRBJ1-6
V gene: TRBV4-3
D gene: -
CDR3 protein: CASSPWGQGRSYNSPLHF

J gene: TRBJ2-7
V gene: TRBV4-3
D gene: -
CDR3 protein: CASSQDPGPYEQYF

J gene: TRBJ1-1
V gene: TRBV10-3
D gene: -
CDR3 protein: CAISEGRAKPEAFF

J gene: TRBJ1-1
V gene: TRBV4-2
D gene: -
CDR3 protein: CASSPAEANTEAFF

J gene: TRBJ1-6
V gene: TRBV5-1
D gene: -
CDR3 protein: CASSSAGSYNSPLHF

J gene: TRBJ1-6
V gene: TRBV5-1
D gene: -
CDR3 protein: CASSLETARNSPLHF

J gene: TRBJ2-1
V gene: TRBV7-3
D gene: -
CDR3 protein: CASRQSPITGGEGREQFF

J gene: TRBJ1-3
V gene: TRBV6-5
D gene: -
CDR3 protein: CASRQTATGNTIYF

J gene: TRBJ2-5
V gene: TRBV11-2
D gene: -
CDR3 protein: CASSLSRETQYF

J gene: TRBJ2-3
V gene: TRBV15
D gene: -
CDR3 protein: CATTYAGASTDTQYF

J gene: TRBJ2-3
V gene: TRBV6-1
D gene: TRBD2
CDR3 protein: CASRGPTSITDTQYF

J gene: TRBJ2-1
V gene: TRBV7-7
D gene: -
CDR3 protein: CASSFRPGEGVNEQFF

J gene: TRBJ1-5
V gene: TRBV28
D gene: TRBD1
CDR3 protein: CASLWGGTGLGSNQPQHF

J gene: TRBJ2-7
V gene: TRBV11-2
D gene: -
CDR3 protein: CASTLAGISYEQYF

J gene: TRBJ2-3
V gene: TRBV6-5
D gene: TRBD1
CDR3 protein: CASSYSIPSRGDTQYF

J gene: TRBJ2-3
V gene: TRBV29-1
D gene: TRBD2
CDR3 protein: CSVFVAGVTDTQYF

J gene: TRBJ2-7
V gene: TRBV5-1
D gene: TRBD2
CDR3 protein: CASSFSGSTYEQYF

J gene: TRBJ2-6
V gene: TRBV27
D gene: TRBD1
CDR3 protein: CASSKVDRLGANVLTF

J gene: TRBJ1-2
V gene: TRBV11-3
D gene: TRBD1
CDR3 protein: CASSFRPGTGDTF

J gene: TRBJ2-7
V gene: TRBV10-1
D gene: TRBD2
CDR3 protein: CASSERSGGPRWYEQYF

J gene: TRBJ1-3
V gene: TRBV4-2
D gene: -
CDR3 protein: CASSPQNMNTIYF